This T cell receptor beta chain was sequenced for a study of blood T cell repertoires in COVID-19. About the research overall: T cells, B-cell-depleted T cells, or PBMCs supplied cDNA or gDNA.

Original methodology: Reference gene primer amplification gave estimated nucleated cell counts. Generated by immunoSEQ multiplex PCR, the TCRdb table keeps only in-frame clones and is missing some. That table furnishes V, J and clone size, whereas the DNA furnished D and trimming. In the table there are 70,000 or so clones, about 86% of which are singletons. The specimen sequenced was peripheral blood. This receptor was taken from a man aged 70-80 years with active COVID-19.

CDR3 sequence (DNA): TGTGCCAGCAGGCCGTTGGGGCCCAATCAGCCCCAGCATTTT. Its translation: CASRPLGPNQPQHF. The gene calls are TRBV6-5 and TRBJ1-5; maybe TRBD1 (5 bases). V dropped 6 bases and J dropped 3 bases, with 12 bases sitting between them. CDR1 and CDR2 from the germline V gene are MNHEY and SVGAGI. There are 14 residues in the CDR3.